The clone carrying this TCR beta chain came up many times. Between the trimmed V and J ends, which lost 7 bases and 3 bases, there was a span of 12 bases. CDR1 and CDR2 (germline): MDHEN, SYDVKM. CDR3 length: 13 residues. Regarding treatment: PENTA 11 planned treatment interruption arm or continuous ART arm. These data originate in a study of HIV-infected children after antiretroviral therapy interruption. Study-wide background: Interruption-arm samples span weeks 0, 12, interruption end (24 or 48), and about 3 years post-study. Samples from the continuous-treatment group were taken at weeks 0, 48 and 150.

The TCR library was built from RNA with a 3' RACE protocol and unique molecular identifiers. TCRdb independently ran MiXCR on the 3' RACE reads; one entry per CDR3 protein. The sample consists of about 89,000 distinct CDR3 sequences, less than 7% of them appearing once. The material was CD45RA+ CD4+ T cells from PBMCs, pooled from several time points, obtained from a donor given antiretroviral therapy, either interrupted or continuous. The sample's subset: naive CD4+ CD45RA+ CD45RO- T cells. The genes are TRBV28 and TRBJ1-2, with unresolved D. The TCR originated in a pool of human donors with HIV. CDR3 residues: CASTKSNDYGYTF. The CDR3 region has the DNA TGTGCCAGCACCAAATCAAATGACTATGGCTACACCTTC.